This paragraph covers one T cell receptor (beta chain) sequence. What it recognizes is unknown. In the authors' methods: ImmunoSEQ output held junction-only sequences without quality scores, so filtering differed. This table comes from immunoSEQ multiplex PCR, and its TCRdb copy is limited to in-frame clones, with some not included. From that table come the V and J calls and clone size; the DNA was used to work out D and trimming. This table holds some 2,000,000 clones, approximately 95% found once. Donors had no recently reported acute infections or vaccinations and were HIV-negative. The ends lost 5 bases at V and 6 bases at J; junction bases unmatched: 8. The CDR3 loop spans 14 amino acids. CDR1 and CDR2 (germline): MNHEY, SMNVEV (reference sequence). The data derive from a study of shared clonotypes between healthy human individuals. Background on the study: There were three CD4 naive, three CD4 memory, two CD8 naive and one CD8 memory plates per donor.

Whole-study results and caveats: Naive subsets usually exceeded memory subsets in estimated richness.

This receptor was identified in a man in his late teens or twenties in good health. The chain combines TRBV27 with TRBJ1-1; 8 nucleotides align to TRBD1. Sequencing used naive CD4+ T cells sorted from blood. The subset denotes: CD45RA+ positively selected. CDR3 loop: CASSPGQGSSEAFF. CDR3 nucleotide sequence: TGTGCCAGCAGTCCAGGACAGGGTTCTTCTGAAGCTTTCTTT.